This T cell receptor (beta chain) is drawn from a study of blood T cell repertoires in COVID-19. At the level of the study: Acute and convalescent COVID-19 specimens originated in the United States, Italy and Spain. Sources were T cells, B-cell-depleted T cells, or PBMCs; the material itself was cDNA or gDNA.

Original processing notes: For nucleated cells, counts were estimated from reference gene primer amplification. The data were produced by immunoSEQ multiplex PCR, yet TCRdb's version contains in-frame clones alone and is incomplete. The V and J calls and the clone size are those of that table, but D and trimming were determined from the DNA. Found here are some 150,000 clones, roughly 84% of them singletons; the top ten hold roughly 2%. Sequencing used peripheral blood. This TCR was recovered from a man aged 65 to 79 with acute or convalescent COVID-19.

The CDR3 DNA is TGCGCCAGCAGCATAGGGACAGGGAGCAATCAGCCCCAGCATTTT. Residues: CASSIGTGSNQPQHF. The V call is TRBV5-1, the J call TRBJ1-5, with 9 bases aligning to TRBD1. The CDR3 contains 15 residues. From germline, CDR1 is SGHRS and CDR2 YFSETQ. J lost 1 base, V lost 4 bases, and 3 bases had no gene match.